This T cell receptor beta chain was observed in a study of blood T cell repertoires in COVID-19 (TCRdb year 2020). For the wider study: Samples from collaborators originated in the United States, Italy and Spain and spanned both the acute and convalescent phases of COVID-19. The repertoires were made available in a free public database intended to serve as a resource for research on the immune response to SARS-CoV-2. The material from the prospective study consisted of cDNA or gDNA derived from T cells, B-cell-depleted T cells, or PBMCs. The dataset comprised deeply sampled blood TCRbeta repertoires from subjects exposed to, actively infected with, or recovered from COVID-19. The sample metadata nearly always contained a de-identified subject ID, COVID-19 status, age in years and sex. Samples were obtained from the ongoing ImmuneRACE study (first 160 participants) and from over 1,000 subjects provided by 6 global collaborators. HLA class I and class II types, where available, came from metadata supplied by the sample provider rather than from assay-based typing. Overall study results and their limits: The quantity of clinical and demographic metadata differed by source and by participant and was supplied without curation.

The immunoSEQ Assay, a bias-controlled multiplex PCR, was used to amplify TCRbeta CDR3 regions from genomic DNA. On the authors' methods: Within the assay, amplification of reference gene primers was used to estimate how many nucleated cells each sample contained. To quantify the absolute abundance of each unique TCRbeta CDR3 rearrangement, sequence reads were collapsed and filtered. Productive Simpson clonality was computed per sample as the square root of Simpson's diversity index over productive rearrangements. TCRdb obtained this table from immuneACCESS and retained in-frame rearrangements with V and J assigned. These tables miss some clones; where compared with another copy, unresolved V genes account for less than half of the shortfall, and the remainder is unexplained. The DNA was the basis for D and trimming; V, J and clone size are from that table. The sample table contains around 300,000 clones; only one count was recorded for roughly 84% of them. Clones ranked in the top ten supply 1% of the sample.

Note on this clone: It lacks a known antigen. There are no base qualities to consult, and no much larger clone falls within one base.

Including cysteine and phenylalanine, the CDR3 has 13 amino acids. Just the 39-base CDR3 DNA is kept, in frame starting at base 1. Via the germline V gene, CDR1 is SGHTS and CDR2 YDEGEE. V is clipped by 2 bases and J by 4 bases, and the sequence between their germline boundaries is 9 bases long. The collaborating institutions used their own protocols to collect whole blood in K2EDTA tubes. For TCRbeta analysis, collaborators shipped samples as frozen whole blood, isolated PBMCs, or DNA extracted from either of those sample types. The sample was peripheral blood. The TCR sequence derives from a man aged 45 to 65 with active or convalescent COVID-19. This receptor chain uses TRBV5-8 and TRBJ1-2; the D gene is unclear. The CDR3 amino acid sequence is: CASSLRRAYGYTF. The nucleotide sequence is TGTGCCAGCAGCTTACGGCGGGCCTATGGCTACACCTTC.